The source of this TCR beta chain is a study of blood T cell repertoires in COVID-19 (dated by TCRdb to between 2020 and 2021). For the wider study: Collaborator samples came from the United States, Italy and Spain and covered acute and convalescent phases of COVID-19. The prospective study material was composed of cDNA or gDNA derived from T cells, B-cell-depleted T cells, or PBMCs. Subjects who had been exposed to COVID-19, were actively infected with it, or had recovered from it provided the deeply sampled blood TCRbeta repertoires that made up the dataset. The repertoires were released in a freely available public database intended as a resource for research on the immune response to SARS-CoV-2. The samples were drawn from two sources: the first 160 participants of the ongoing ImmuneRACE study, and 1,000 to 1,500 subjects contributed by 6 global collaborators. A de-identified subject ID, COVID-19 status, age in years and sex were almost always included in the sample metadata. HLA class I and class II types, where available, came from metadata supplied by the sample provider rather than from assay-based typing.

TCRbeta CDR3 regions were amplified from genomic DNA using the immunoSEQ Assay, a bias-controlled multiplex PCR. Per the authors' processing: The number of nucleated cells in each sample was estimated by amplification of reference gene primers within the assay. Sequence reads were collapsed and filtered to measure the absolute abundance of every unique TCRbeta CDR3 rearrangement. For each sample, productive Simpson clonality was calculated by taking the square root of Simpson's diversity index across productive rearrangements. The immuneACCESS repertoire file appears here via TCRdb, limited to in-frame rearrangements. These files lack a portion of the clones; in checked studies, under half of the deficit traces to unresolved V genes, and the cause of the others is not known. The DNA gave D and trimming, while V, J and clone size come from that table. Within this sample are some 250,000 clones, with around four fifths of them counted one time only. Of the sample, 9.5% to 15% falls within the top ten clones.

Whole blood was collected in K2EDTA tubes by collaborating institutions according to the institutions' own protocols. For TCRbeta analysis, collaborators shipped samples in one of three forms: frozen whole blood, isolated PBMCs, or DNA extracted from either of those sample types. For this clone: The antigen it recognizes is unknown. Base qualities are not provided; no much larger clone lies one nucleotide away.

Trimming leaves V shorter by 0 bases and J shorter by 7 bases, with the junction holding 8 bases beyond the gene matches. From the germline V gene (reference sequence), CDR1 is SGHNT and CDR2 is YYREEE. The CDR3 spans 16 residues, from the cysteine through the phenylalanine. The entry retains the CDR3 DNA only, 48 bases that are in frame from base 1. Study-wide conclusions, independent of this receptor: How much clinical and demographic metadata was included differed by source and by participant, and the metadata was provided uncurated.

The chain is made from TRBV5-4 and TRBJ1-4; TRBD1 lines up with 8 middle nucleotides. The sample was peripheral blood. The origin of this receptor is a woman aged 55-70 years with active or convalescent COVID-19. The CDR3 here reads CASSLGGQAQGEKLFF. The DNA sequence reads TGTGCCAGCAGCTTGGGGGGACAGGCTCAGGGTGAAAAACTGTTTTTT.